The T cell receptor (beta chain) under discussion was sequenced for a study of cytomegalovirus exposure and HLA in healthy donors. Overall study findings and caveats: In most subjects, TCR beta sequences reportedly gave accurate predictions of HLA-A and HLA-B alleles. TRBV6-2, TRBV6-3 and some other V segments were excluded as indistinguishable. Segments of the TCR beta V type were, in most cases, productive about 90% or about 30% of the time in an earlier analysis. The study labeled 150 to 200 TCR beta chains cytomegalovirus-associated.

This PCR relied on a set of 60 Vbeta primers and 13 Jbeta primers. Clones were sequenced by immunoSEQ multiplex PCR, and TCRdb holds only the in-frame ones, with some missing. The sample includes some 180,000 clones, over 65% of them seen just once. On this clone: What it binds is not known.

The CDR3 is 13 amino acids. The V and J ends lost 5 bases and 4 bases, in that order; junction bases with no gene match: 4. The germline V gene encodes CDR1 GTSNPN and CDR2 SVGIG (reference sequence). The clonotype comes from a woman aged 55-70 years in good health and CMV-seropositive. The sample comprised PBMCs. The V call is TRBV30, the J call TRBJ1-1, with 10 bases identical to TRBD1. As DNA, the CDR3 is TGTGCCTGGGACAGGGGGCTGAGCACTGAAGCTTTCTTT. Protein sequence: CAWDRGLSTEAFF.